One sample yielded the 20 T cell receptor beta chains listed below, sequenced in a study of blood T cell repertoires in COVID-19. Method: immunoSEQ multiplex PCR; TCRdb's copy keeps in-frame clones and lacks some. This sample has 130,000 to 150,000 clones, with approximately 88% found just once. The sample consisted of peripheral blood. The source is a woman between 45 and 65 years old with acute or convalescent COVID-19.

The genes are TRBV3-1 (or the pseudogene TRBV3-2) and TRBJ2-1; 9 bases fit TRBD2. Germline V gene sequence: CDR1 LGHDT, CDR2 YNNKEL (reference sequence). The CDR3 length is 16 residues. J lost 7 bases, V lost 0 bases, and 7 bases had no gene match. The CDR3, as DNA: TGTGCCAGCAGCCAAGATCTAACGAGCGGGAGGAATGAGCAGTTCTTC. This encodes CASSQDLTSGRNEQFF.

This clone has only one observation. The rearrangement uses TRBV7-3 and TRBJ1-1, with TRBD1 matching 7 bases. The CDR3 consists of 12 residues. The J segment lost 6 bases and the V segment lost 8 bases, leaving 6 bases of the junction unmatched. Germline CDR1 SGHTA, CDR2 FQGTGA. This CDR3 reads CASGLQGSEAFF. As DNA, the CDR3 is TGTGCCAGCGGTCTACAGGGGTCTGAAGCTTTCTTT. The full variable domain, its missing parts supplied by reference TRBV7-3 and TRBJ1-1, is GAGVSQTPSNKVTEKGKYVELRCDPISGHTALYWYRQSLGQGPEFLIYFQGTGAADDSGLPNDRFFAVRPEGSVSTLKIQRTERGDSAVYLCASGLQGSEAFFGQGTRLTVV.

The chain is built from TRBV3-1 (or the pseudogene TRBV3-2) and TRBJ2-1, with D maybe TRBD2 (5 bases). CDR3 length: 17 amino acids. Trimming removed 0 bases from V and 0 bases from J, with 12 bases in between. Germline V gene sequence: CDR1 LGHDT, CDR2 YNNKEL (reference sequence). The CDR3 DNA sequence: TGTGCCAGCAGCCAAGATCGTAAGCGGAGCTCCTACAATGAGCAGTTCTTC. This gives the protein CASSQDRKRSSYNEQFF.

The chain combines TRBV6-5 with TRBJ2-7, with 7 bases identical to TRBD1. This CDR3 contains 14 residues. Unmatched junction bases numbered 8, after V lost 6 bases and J lost 3 bases. CDR1 MNHEY and CDR2 SVGAGI come from the germline V gene. CDR3 residues: CASRTTGVIYEQYF. CDR3 DNA: TGTGCCAGCAGGACCACAGGGGTCATCTACGAGCAGTACTTC.

J is TRBJ2-5 and V is TRBV6-1; 12 nucleotides match TRBD2. Germline V gene lookup returns CDR1 MNHNS and CDR2 SASEGT. With 7 bases clipped from V and 5 bases from J, the junction kept 8 bases outside the gene matches. The CDR3 sequence is 15 residues long. CDR3 bases: TGTGCCAGCACCGTACTAGCGGGAGGAGGGGAGACCCAGTACTTC. Amino acid sequence: CASTVLAGGGETQYF.

The V call is TRBV3-1 (or the pseudogene TRBV3-2), the J call TRBJ2-3; D may be TRBD1 (6 bases). CDR1 is LGHDT and CDR2 is YNNKEL in the germline V gene (reference sequence). This CDR3 comprises 14 residues. V was clipped by 6 bases and J by 0 bases, with 10 bases between them. CDR3 sequence: CASSYTGSTDTQYF. As DNA, the CDR3 is TGTGCCAGCAGTTATACAGGGAGCACAGATACGCAGTATTTT.

This clone has just a few counts. The chain combines TRBV12-3 or TRBV12-4 with TRBJ1-5; tentatively, D is TRBD1 (5 bases). The CDR3 length is 13 residues. Trimming shortened V by 8 bases and J by 7 bases, and 15 bases separated the two germline ends. The CDR3 DNA sequence: TGTGCCAGCGGGACTGGGGGAGGACAGCCCCAGCATTTT. This sequence encodes CASGTGGGQPQHF.

The chain couples TRBV7-9 to TRBJ1-2; D gene uncertain. Deletions cut 2 bases from V and 2 bases from J, with 6 bases between. Germline lookup yields CDR1 SEHNR and CDR2 FQNEAQ (reference sequence). The CDR3 length is 13 residues. CDR3 DNA sequence: TGTGCCAGCAGCTTAATTATCAACTATGGCTACACCTTC. Translating it yields CASSLIINYGYTF.

This clone was counted a single time. The chain employs TRBV3-1 (or the pseudogene TRBV3-2) and TRBJ2-5; possibly TRBD1 for D (6 bases). The CDR3 consists of 14 residues. Germline lookup yields CDR1 LGHDT and CDR2 YNNKEL (reference sequence). Trimming took off 2 bases at V and 3 bases at J, with 10 bases between the two ends. The DNA for the CDR3 is TGTGCCAGCAGCCAAACGACAGGAAAAGAGACCCAGTACTTC. It encodes CASSQTTGKETQYF.

The chain joins TRBV5-1 to TRBJ2-6; 7 bases are shared with TRBD1. Germline CDR1 and CDR2: SGHRS and YFSETQ. V shed 4 bases and J 0 bases; nucleotides not matched to a gene: 10. The CDR3 has 18 residues. CDR3 coding DNA: TGCGCCAGCAGCACCCGACAGGGCGGCCTCTCTGGGGCCAACGTCCTGACTTTC. Residues: CASSTRQGGLSGANVLTF.

This clone was seen only a few times. The CDR3: CASTLRLAGVETQYF. The DNA for the CDR3 is TGTGCCAGCACCCTGAGACTAGCGGGGGTTGAGACCCAGTACTTC. The chain has TRBV28 and TRBJ2-5; 12 bases line up with TRBD2. There are 15 residues in the CDR3. The trim removed 7 bases at V and 5 bases at J, leaving 8 bases unmatched. Germline assignment: CDR1 MDHEN and CDR2 SYDVKM.

The chain has TRBV21-1 and TRBJ2-3; the table assigns TRBD2, which was not confirmed against the DNA. TRBV21-1 is a recognized pseudogene. CDR3 length equals 17 residues. The CDR3: CASSSTWAGGPQDTQYF. The CDR3 nucleotides read TGTGCCAGCAGCTCAACATGGGCGGGGGGGCCGCAAGATACGCAGTATTTT.

CDR3 nucleotide sequence: TGTGCCAGCAGCTTTGGGCGTCAAAAACTGTTTTTT. Translated: CASSFGRQKLFF. The chain couples TRBV5-6 to TRBJ1-4; D ambiguous. V was shortened by 2 bases and J by 9 bases, with 8 bases between the two germline ends. The V gene's germline CDR1 is SGHDT and CDR2 YYEEEE. The CDR3 sequence is 12 residues long.

The chain uses TRBV7-3 and TRBJ1-1, with a possible D match to TRBD1 (6 bases). The CDR3 is 14 amino acids. Germline lookup yields CDR1 SGHTA and CDR2 FQGTGA. Trimming shortened V by 3 bases and J by 1 base, and 9 bases separated the two germline ends. The CDR3 loop is CASSLGHANTEAFF. For the CDR3, the DNA is TGTGCCAGCAGCTTGGGACACGCGAACACTGAAGCTTTCTTT.

This clone was counted a single time. This chain links TRBV7-9 with TRBJ2-7; the D is unclear. The germline gives CDR1 SEHNR, CDR2 FQNEAQ (reference sequence). Trimming removed 1 base from V and 1 base from J, with 8 bases in between. The CDR3 sequence is 14 residues long. The CDR3 loop reads CASSLEPPSYEQYF. CDR3 sequence (DNA): TGTGCCAGCAGCTTAGAGCCCCCATCCTACGAGCAGTACTTC.

The table lists this clone with a count of one. The chain has TRBV5-1 and TRBJ1-4; D remains ambiguous. V was shortened by 0 bases and J by 5 bases, with 8 bases between the two germline ends. This CDR3 region has 14 residues. Per germline, CDR1 SGHRS and CDR2 YFSETQ. The CDR3 region has the DNA TGCGCCAGCAGCTTGGGGCAGGCCAATGAAAAACTGTTTTTT. It is translated as CASSLGQANEKLFF.

The CDR3 protein is CASSSLAGAYNEQFF. The CDR3 coding sequence is TGTGCCAGCAGTTCACTAGCGGGAGCGTACAATGAGCAGTTCTTC. The chain recombines TRBV6-5 with TRBJ2-1, with 11 bases that match TRBD2. This CDR3 contains 15 residues. With 4 bases clipped from V and 4 bases from J, the junction kept 3 bases outside the gene matches. Germline V gene data show CDR1 as MNHEY and CDR2 as SVGAGI.

The rearrangement uses TRBV3-1 (or the pseudogene TRBV3-2) and TRBJ1-1, with 7 bases that match TRBD1. Trimming cost V 2 bases and J 11 bases; bases outside gene matches: 11. The germline gives CDR1 LGHDT, CDR2 YNNKEL (reference sequence). This CDR3 has 14 amino acids. The CDR3 DNA reads as TGTGCCAGCAGCCAACAAGGTCAGACAGGGTGCGCTTTCTTT. This codes for CASSQQGQTGCAFF.

This chain connects TRBV4-1 to TRBJ1-3; 9 nucleotides align to TRBD1. CDR1 and CDR2 (germline): MGHRA, YSYEKL. This CDR3 has 16 residues. The junction had 6 bases not matched to a gene; V was cut back by 4 bases and J by 2 bases. The CDR3 spells CASSPRDRDTGNTIYF. The DNA of the CDR3 is TGCGCCAGCAGCCCCCGGGACAGGGATACTGGAAACACCATATATTTT.

This clone appeared a single time. The chain combines TRBV10-1 with TRBJ1-1; D may be TRBD1 (6 bases). Germline CDR1 WNHNN, CDR2 SYGVQD (reference sequence). The CDR3 sequence is 13 residues long. V lost 8 bases to trimming and J lost 3 bases, with 13 bases between them. CDR3 DNA: TGCGCCAGCGCTGTAGGGGGGGACACTGAAGCTTTCTTT. Protein sequence: CASAVGGDTEAFF.